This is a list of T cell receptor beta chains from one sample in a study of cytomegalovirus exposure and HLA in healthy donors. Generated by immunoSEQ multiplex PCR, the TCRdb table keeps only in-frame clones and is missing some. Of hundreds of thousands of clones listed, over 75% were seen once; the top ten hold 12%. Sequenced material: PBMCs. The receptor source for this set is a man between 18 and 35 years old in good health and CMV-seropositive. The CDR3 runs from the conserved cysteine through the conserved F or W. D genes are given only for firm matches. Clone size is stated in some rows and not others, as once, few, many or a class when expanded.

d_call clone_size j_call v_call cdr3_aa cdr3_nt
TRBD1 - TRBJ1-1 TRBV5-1 CASYPDRDPTEAFF TGCGCCAGCTACCCCGACAGGGACCCCACTGAAGCTTTCTTT
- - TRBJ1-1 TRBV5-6 CASSLARGNTEAFF TGTGCCAGCAGCTTGGCCCGAGGGAACACTGAAGCTTTCTTT
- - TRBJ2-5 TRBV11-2 CASRSYGGETQYF TGTGCCAGCAGATCCTATGGGGGAGAGACCCAGTACTTC
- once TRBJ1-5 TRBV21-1 CASRSYRGGQPQHF TGTGCCAGCAGGAGTTACAGGGGAGGTCAGCCCCAGCATTTT
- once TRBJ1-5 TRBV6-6 CASSYSEVFLQPQHF TGTGCCAGCAGTTACTCGGAGGTTTTTCTTCAGCCCCAGCATTTT
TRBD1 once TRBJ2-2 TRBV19 CASSMTPGQGIGELFF TGTGCCAGTAGTATGACACCGGGACAGGGGATCGGGGAGCTGTTTTTT
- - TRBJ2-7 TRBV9 CASSAGVGMGEQYF TGTGCCAGCAGCGCCGGAGTAGGGATGGGTGAGCAGTACTTC
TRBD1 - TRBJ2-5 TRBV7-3 CASSRGQQETQYF TGTGCCAGCAGCAGGGGACAGCAAGAGACCCAGTACTTC
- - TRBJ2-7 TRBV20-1 CSAGPSYEQYF TGCAGTGCAGGACCTTCCTACGAGCAGTACTTC
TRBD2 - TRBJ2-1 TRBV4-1 CASSQDSGSGNEQFF TGCGCCAGCAGCCAAGATAGCGGGAGTGGGAATGAGCAGTTCTTC
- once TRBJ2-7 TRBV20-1 CSAKSGHEQYF TGCAGTGCCAAGTCTGGCCACGAGCAGTACTTC
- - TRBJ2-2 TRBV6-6 CASSSEGNTGELFF TGTGCCAGCAGTAGTGAGGGGAACACCGGGGAGCTGTTTTTT
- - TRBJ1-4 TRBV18 CASSPRGGENEKLFF TGTGCCAGCTCACCAAGGGGTGGGGAAAATGAAAAACTGTTTTTT
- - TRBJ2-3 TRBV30 CAWKSCLVNTDTQYF TGTGCCTGGAAATCGTGTTTAGTGAACACAGATACGCAGTATTTT
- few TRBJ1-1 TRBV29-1 CSASEGTNTEAFF TGCAGCGCATCGGAAGGGACCAACACTGAAGCTTTCTTT
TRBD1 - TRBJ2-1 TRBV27 CASRTGGGNEQFF TGTGCCAGCCGGACAGGGGGAGGGAATGAGCAGTTCTTC
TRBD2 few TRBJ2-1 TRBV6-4 CASSVAGETYNEQFF TGTGCCAGCAGTGTAGCGGGAGAGACATACAATGAGCAGTTCTTC
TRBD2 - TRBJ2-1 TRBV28 CASSFLAGVGYNEQFF TGTGCCAGCAGTTTCCTAGCGGGAGTCGGGTACAATGAGCAGTTCTTC
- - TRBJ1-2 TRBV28 CASRETDMFGYTF TGTGCCAGCAGGGAAACGGATATGTTTGGCTACACCTTC
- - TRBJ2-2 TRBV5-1 CASKESDAAGELFF TGCGCCAGCAAGGAGTCAGACGCGGCCGGGGAGCTGTTTTTT
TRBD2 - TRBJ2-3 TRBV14 CASSRLSGRFADTQYF TGTGCCAGCAGCCGACTTAGCGGGAGGTTCGCAGATACGCAGTATTTT
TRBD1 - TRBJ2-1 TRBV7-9 CASSIRQGGIEQFF TGTGCCAGCAGCATAAGACAGGGGGGGATCGAGCAGTTCTTC
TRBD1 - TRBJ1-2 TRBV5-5 CASSLDRDYGGYTF TGTGCCAGCAGCCTCGACAGGGACTATGGTGGCTACACCTTC
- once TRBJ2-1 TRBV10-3 CAITPSSGYEQFF TGTGCCATCACCCCATCGTCAGGATACGAGCAGTTCTTC
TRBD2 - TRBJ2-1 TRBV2 CASSGDSGARQFF TGTGCCAGCAGTGGTGATAGCGGGGCTCGGCAGTTCTTC
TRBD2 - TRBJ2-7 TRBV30 CAWSRGTSGISYEQYF TGTGCCTGGAGTCGGGGGACTAGCGGGATCTCCTACGAGCAGTACTTC
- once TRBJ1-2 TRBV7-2 CASSPGGAPYGYTF TGTGCCAGCAGCCCTGGGGGGGCTCCCTATGGCTACACCTTC
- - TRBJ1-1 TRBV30 CAWSVRHNTEAFF TGTGCCTGGAGTGTACGGCATAACACTGAAGCTTTCTTT
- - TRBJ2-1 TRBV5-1 CASRFRGEQFF TGCGCCAGCAGATTTCGGGGTGAGCAGTTCTTC
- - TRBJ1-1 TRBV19 CASSEPTGHTEAFF TGTGCCAGCTCAGAACCCACAGGGCACACTGAAGCTTTCTTT
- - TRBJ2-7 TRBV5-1 CASSPPSYEQYF TGCGCCAGCAGCCCACCCAGCTACGAGCAGTACTTC
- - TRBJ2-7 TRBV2 CASSVTVNSYEQYF TGTGCCAGCAGTGTGACAGTGAATTCCTACGAGCAGTACTTC
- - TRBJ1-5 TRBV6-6 CASGPDSLVQPQHF TGTGCCAGCGGACCGGACAGTTTAGTTCAGCCCCAGCATTTT
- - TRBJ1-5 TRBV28 CASSLAQGGNQPQHF TGTGCCAGCAGTTTAGCTCAGGGCGGTAATCAGCCCCAGCATTTT
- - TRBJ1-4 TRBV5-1 CASSLGPRGRTNEKLFF TGCGCCAGCAGCTTGGGGCCCAGGGGAAGGACTAATGAAAAACTGTTTTTT
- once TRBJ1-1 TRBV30 CAWGSRAPNTEAFF TGTGCCTGGGGGAGCCGGGCCCCGAACACTGAAGCTTTCTTT
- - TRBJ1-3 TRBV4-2 CASSQVDSLGGNTIYF TGTGCCAGCAGCCAAGTGGACTCCTTGGGTGGAAACACCATATATTTT
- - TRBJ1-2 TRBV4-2 CASSQDRGRHYGYTF TGTGCCAGCAGCCAAGATCGGGGAAGACACTATGGCTACACCTTC
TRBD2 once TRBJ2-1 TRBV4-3 CASSQDRRGVNEQFF TGCGCCAGCAGCCAAGATCGGCGGGGGGTGAATGAGCAGTTCTTC
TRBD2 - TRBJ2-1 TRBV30 CAWSTGGSDPHEQFF TGTGCCTGGAGTACCGGCGGGAGTGATCCCCATGAGCAGTTCTTC
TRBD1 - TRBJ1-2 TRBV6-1 CASSLTGDYGYTF TGTGCCAGCAGCCTGACAGGGGACTATGGCTACACCTTC
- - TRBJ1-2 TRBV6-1 CASSDRGRYGYTF TGTGCCAGCAGTGACAGGGGTCGGTATGGCTACACCTTC
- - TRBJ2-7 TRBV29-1 CSAIAAPSYEQYF TGCAGCGCCATAGCGGCCCCCTCCTACGAGCAGTACTTC
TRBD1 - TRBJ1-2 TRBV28 CASRNVNRGLLIYGYTF TGTGCCAGCAGGAACGTAAACAGGGGGCTTCTTATCTATGGCTACACCTTC
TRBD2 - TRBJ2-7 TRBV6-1 CASRTSGSKYEQYF TGTGCCAGCAGGACTAGCGGGAGTAAGTACGAGCAGTACTTC
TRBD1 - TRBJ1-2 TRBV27 CVAVTGSYGYTF TGTGTTGCAGTGACAGGGTCCTATGGCTACACCTTC
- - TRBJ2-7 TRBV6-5 CASSYSPRRAYEQYF TGTGCCAGCAGTTACTCCCCCCGCCGAGCCTACGAGCAGTACTTC
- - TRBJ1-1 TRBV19 CASSIGHKGTEAFF TGTGCCAGTAGTATAGGCCACAAGGGCACTGAAGCTTTCTTT
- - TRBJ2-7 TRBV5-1 CASSSGPSYEQYF TGCGCCAGCAGCTCCGGGCCATCCTACGAGCAGTACTTC
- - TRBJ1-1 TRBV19 CASSYTGRGSTEAFF TGTGCCAGTAGTTACACGGGCAGGGGAAGCACTGAAGCTTTCTTT
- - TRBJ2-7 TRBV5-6 CASSFSSDYEQYF TGTGCCAGCAGCTTTTCTAGCGACTACGAGCAGTACTTC
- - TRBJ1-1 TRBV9 CASSVQAGPHAEAFF TGTGCCAGCAGCGTACAGGCGGGTCCTCATGCTGAAGCTTTCTTT
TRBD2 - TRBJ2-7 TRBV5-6 CASSRGGDHYEQYF TGTGCCAGCAGTCGCGGGGGGGACCACTACGAGCAGTACTTC
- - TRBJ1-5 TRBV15 CATSRDMAWGHNQPQHF TGTGCCACCAGCAGAGATATGGCATGGGGCCACAATCAGCCCCAGCATTTT
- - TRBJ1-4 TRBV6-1 CASSESINSGEKLFF TGTGCCAGCAGTGAAAGTATTAACAGTGGGGAAAAACTGTTTTTT
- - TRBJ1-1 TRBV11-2 CASSSKALMNTEAFF TGTGCCAGCAGCTCCAAGGCACTCATGAACACTGAAGCTTTCTTT
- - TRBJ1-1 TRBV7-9 CASSSPPGSKINTEAFF TGTGCCAGCAGCTCGCCTCCCGGGTCGAAAATCAACACTGAAGCTTTCTTT
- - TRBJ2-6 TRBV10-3 CAISGPGTKSSGANVLTF TGTGCCATCAGTGGTCCCGGGACAAAATCCTCTGGGGCCAACGTCCTGACTTTC